This entry lists 8 T cell receptor beta chains sequenced from one sample in a study of OX40 agonist ivuxolimab in advanced cancers. This table comes from immunoSEQ multiplex PCR, and its TCRdb copy is limited to in-frame clones, with some not included. The sample lists 60,000 or so clones, 89% occurring once. The source material was CD4+ or CD8+ T cells sorted from blood, sampled in a trial of the OX40 agonist ivuxolimab. The receptors originated from an adult with an advanced solid tumor such as melanoma, head and neck, liver or kidney cancer.

The chain has TRBV7-9 and TRBJ1-1; 8 nucleotides align to TRBD1. Trimming at V came to 3 bases and at J to 7 bases, leaving 7 bases not matched to a gene. In germline, CDR1 is SEHNR, CDR2 FQNEAQ (reference sequence). CDR3 length equals 14 residues. In nucleotides, the CDR3 is TGTGCCAGCAGCTTCCAGGGGGCCTTTGGTGAAGCTTTCTTT. Translated: CASSFQGAFGEAFF.

The rearrangement links TRBV7-6 to TRBJ2-7, with D unclear. Deletions cut 3 bases from V and 2 bases from J, with 17 bases between. The germline V gene has CDR1 SGHVS and CDR2 FNYEAQ. This CDR3 region has 16 residues. This CDR3 reads CASSFIAPAGPYEQYF. CDR3 nucleotides: TGTGCCAGCAGCTTTATCGCCCCGGCAGGACCCTACGAGCAGTACTTC.

The chain is built from TRBV15 and TRBJ2-1, with 8 bases identical to TRBD1. Germline values: CDR1 LNHNV, CDR2 YYDKDF (reference sequence). Trimming removed 5 bases from V and 9 bases from J; junction bases left unmatched: 12. The CDR3 covers 15 residues. The CDR3 loop is CATSSHRGSIGEQFF. In DNA, the CDR3 is TGTGCCACCAGCTCACACAGGGGGTCTATCGGTGAGCAGTTCTTC.

The chain carries TRBV7-9 and TRBJ2-1; D is ambiguous. CDR1 SEHNR and CDR2 FQNEAQ come from the germline V gene (reference sequence). CDR3 length: 15 amino acids. V lost 1 base and J 0 bases, leaving 7 bases between the germline ends. The CDR3, as DNA: TGTGCCAGCAGCTTAGACAGTAGCTCCTACAATGAGCAGTTCTTC. This codes for CASSLDSSSYNEQFF.

The rearrangement links TRBV7-9 to TRBJ1-1; TRBD1 might be the D (5 bases). The CDR3 contains 15 residues. V lost 3 bases and J 11 bases, leaving 22 bases between the germline ends. From germline, CDR1 is SEHNR and CDR2 FQNEAQ (reference sequence). The CDR3 coding sequence is TGTGCCAGCAGCTTGGGGGATGGGACTGCGGCACGGGCTTTCTTT. It translates to CASSLGDGTAARAFF.

The chain links TRBV5-1 to TRBJ2-2, with 7 bases lining up with TRBD1. V lost 5 bases and J lost 3; bases outside the gene matches: 10. Germline values: CDR1 SGHRS, CDR2 YFSETQ. The CDR3 covers 16 residues. The CDR3 DNA reads TGCGCCAGCAGGGGCCCGAAAGGGGGCGACACCGGGGAGCTGTTTTTT. Translated: CASRGPKGGDTGELFF.

This clone was seen once. The CDR3 loop is CASSAPYGWELFF. The CDR3 DNA follows: TGTGCCAGCAGCGCCCCGTACGGTTGGGAGCTGTTTTTT. V is TRBV9 and J is TRBJ2-2, with D hard to call. Trimming left V 3 bases short and J 9 bases short, with 12 bases between. The CDR3 covers 13 residues. Per the germline V gene, CDR1 is SGDLS and CDR2 is YYNGEE.

The rearrangement joins TRBV7-9 to TRBJ2-1; weak D call: TRBD1 (5 bases). Trimming took 1 base from V and 8 from J, leaving 12 bases between them. Germline loops: CDR1 SEHNR, CDR2 FQNEAQ (reference sequence). This CDR3 comprises 14 residues. The CDR3 DNA reads TGTGCCAGCAGCTTAGGTCAGGGTTGGGATGAGCAGTTCTTC. The encoded protein is CASSLGQGWDEQFF.